These 28 T cell receptor beta chains came from one sample sequenced in a study of vaccination effects on CD4 cells after COVID-19. The data were produced by immunoSEQ multiplex PCR, yet TCRdb's version contains in-frame clones alone and is incomplete. This sample carries roughly 27,000 clones, 55% to 75% of them seen once, and the ten largest clones take about 9%. No antigen has been identified for these receptors. Antigen-specific CD4+ T cells expanded by the ViraFEST assay with viral peptide pools were then sequenced. With approximately 9 days of culture completed, CD4+ T cells were isolated. Either the BNT162b2 or mRNA-1273 vaccine was given to participants in two doses. This specimen was CD4+ T cells from PBMCs cultured with HCoV-NL63 spike peptides, taken after COVID-19 vaccination. Receptors originate from a human donor who received a COVID-19 vaccine.

In this sample, this clone turned up a few times. The chain joins TRBV10-3 to TRBJ1-2; the D gene is possibly TRBD1 (5 bases). Trimming pared 2 bases from V and 5 bases from J, leaving 9 bases between. In germline, CDR1 is ENHRY, CDR2 SYGVKD. This CDR3 has 13 amino acids. As DNA, the CDR3 is TGTGCCATCAGTGAGGTGGGGGAATATGGCTACACCTTC. This sequence encodes CAISEVGEYGYTF.

V usage is TRBV9 and J usage is TRBJ1-6, with D possibly being TRBD1 (6 bases). V lost 4 bases, J lost 9 bases, and 17 bases lay in between. Germline-derived CDR1 and CDR2 are SGDLS and YYNGEE. This CDR3 comprises 15 residues. This chain's CDR3 is CASSPRTVLISPLHF. In nucleotides, the CDR3 is TGTGCCAGCAGCCCCCGGACAGTCCTAATTTCACCCCTCCACTTT.

This sequence joins TRBV18 and TRBJ1-4, with 9 bases lining up with TRBD1. V shed 1 base and J 9 bases; nucleotides not matched to a gene: 15. The CDR3 has 18 residues. Germline V gene data show CDR1 as KGHSH and CDR2 as LQKENI. CDR3 coding DNA: TGTGCCAGCTCACCACGGATGCCACAGGGGGCGGGATCTAAAAAACTGTTTTTT. It is translated as CASSPRMPQGAGSKKLFF.

The J gene is TRBJ1-2, the V gene TRBV19; D is perhaps TRBD1 (6 bases). The CDR3 loop spans 16 amino acids. V lost 1 base to trimming and J lost 8 bases, with 20 bases between them. Germline-derived CDR1 and CDR2 are LNHDA and SQIVND (reference sequence). The DNA for the CDR3 is TGTGCCAGTAGTATAGCCCCATACACAGGGCTGGGAGGCTACACCTTC. This translates into CASSIAPYTGLGGYTF.

The chain carries TRBV30 and TRBJ2-1; unclear D gene. The V and J ends lost 4 bases and 3 bases respectively, with 7 bases between them. Looked up from germline, CDR1 is GTSNPN and CDR2 is SVGIG (reference sequence). The CDR3 is 12 amino acids. The CDR3 sequence is CAWTILYNEQFF. The CDR3 DNA is TGTGCCTGGACGATACTCTACAATGAGCAGTTCTTC. The full variable domain, completed using reference TRBV30 and TRBJ2-1, is SQTIHQWPATLVQPVGSPLSLECTVEGTSNPNLYWYRQAAGRGLQLLFYSVGIGQISSEVPQNLSASRPQDRQFILSSKKLLLSDSGFYLCAWTILYNEQFFGPGTRLTVL.

The J gene is TRBJ2-3, the V gene TRBV5-6, with TRBD2 matching 8 bases. In germline, CDR1 is SGHDT, CDR2 YYEEEE. The CDR3 extends over 18 amino acids. The V and J ends lost 1 base and 8 bases, in that order; junction bases with no gene match: 18. The DNA of the CDR3 is TGTGCCAGCAGCTTGTATCGGGGGGGCCTAGGCGGGAGTTTTACGCAGTATTTT. Translating it yields CASSLYRGGLGGSFTQYF.

The chain joins TRBV10-3 to TRBJ1-6; the match to TRBD1 covers 7 bases. The V gene's germline CDR1 is ENHRY and CDR2 SYGVKD. The CDR3 has 13 residues. Trimming took 6 bases from V and 7 from J; bases not matched to a gene: 3. The CDR3 loop reads CAIRDRTNSPLHF. CDR3 DNA sequence: TGTGCCATCAGGGACAGGACCAATTCACCCCTCCACTTT.

The chain joins TRBV21-1 to TRBJ1-6. TRBV21-1 constitutes a pseudogene. The CDR3 is 17 residues long. In DNA, the CDR3 is TGTGCCAGCAGCACTCATGAGAGACAGCGGGTGAATTCACCCCTCCACTTT. This encodes CASSTHERQRVNSPLHF.

There are a few counts of this clone. The chain has TRBV6-1 and TRBJ1-1; TRBD1 matches at 9 bases. V lost 5 bases to trimming and J lost 6 bases; unmatched junction nucleotides: 10. The V gene's germline CDR1 is MNHNS and CDR2 SASEGT. The CDR3 sequence is 15 residues long. The CDR3 is CASSFMGTGRSEAFF. CDR3 nucleotides: TGTGCCAGCAGTTTCATGGGGACAGGGAGGTCTGAAGCTTTCTTT.

The chain recombines TRBV5-1 with TRBJ2-3; D gene ambiguous. The V end lost 2 bases, the J end lost 0 bases, and 10 bases lay between the germline ends. This CDR3 is built from 15 residues. CDR1 is SGHRS and CDR2 is YFSETQ in the germline V gene. In DNA, the CDR3 is TGCGCCAGCAGCTTATCGGGCTATAGCACAGATACGCAGTATTTT. It translates to CASSLSGYSTDTQYF.

The chain is built from TRBV7-8 and TRBJ1-2; D not certain. The CDR3 is 17 amino acids. V dropped 5 bases and J dropped 3 bases, with 22 bases sitting between them. Germline V gene sequence: CDR1 SGHVS, CDR2 FQNEAQ. The CDR3 nucleotides read TGTGCCAGCAGCCGATCGGACGGCGCCCGTTTTTACTATGGCTACACCTTC. Translating it yields CASSRSDGARFYYGYTF.

The genes are TRBV5-6 and TRBJ2-7; perhaps D is TRBD1 or TRBD2 (5 bases each). The V end was cut by 1 base, the J end by 3 bases, with 20 bases between. CDR1 and CDR2 (germline): SGHDT, YYEEEE. The CDR3 has 17 amino acids. CDR3 DNA: TGTGCCAGCAGCTTGCGGTTTAGAGGGGATCTCCGCTACGAGCAGTACTTC. Translation: CASSLRFRGDLRYEQYF.

The chain joins TRBV6-5 to TRBJ1-2, with 7 bases that match TRBD1. J was trimmed by 7 bases and V by 7 bases; bases with no gene match: 15. CDR3 length: 15 residues. Germline V lookup: CDR1 MNHEY, CDR2 SVGAGI. The CDR3 region is CASIPSGTDTRGYTF. The CDR3 DNA follows: TGTGCCAGCATCCCGTCAGGGACAGACACGCGTGGCTACACCTTC.

This clone was recorded a few times. The chain uses TRBV5-6 and TRBJ2-3, with 11 bases that match TRBD2. CDR3 length equals 14 residues. Germline-derived CDR1 and CDR2 are SGHDT and YYEEEE. V lost 4 bases and J lost 5; bases outside the gene matches: 3. For the CDR3, the DNA is TGTGCCAGCAGCCCTAGCGGGAGGCTAGATACGCAGTATTTT. Translated, it gives CASSPSGRLDTQYF.

The chain carries TRBV19 and TRBJ2-7, with TRBD1 identical over 7 bases. V trimming: 9 bases; J trimming: 6 bases; junction bases outside the gene matches: 14. Germline CDR1 and CDR2: LNHDA and SQIVND (reference sequence). The CDR3 contains 14 residues. CDR3 coding DNA: TGTGCCAGCAGGGACAGAAGGGGGCCGTCCGAGCAGTACTTC. Translation: CASRDRRGPSEQYF. Drawing the rest from reference TRBV19 and TRBJ2-7, the complete variable domain is DGGITQSPKYLFRKEGQNVTLSCEQNLNHDAMYWYRQDPGQGLRLIYYSQIVNDFQKGDIAEGYSVSREKKESFPLTVTSAQKNPTAFYLCASRDRRGPSEQYFGPGTRLTVT.

The chain has TRBV5-8 and TRBJ1-1, with D possibly being TRBD1 (6 bases). The germline V and J ends were trimmed by 4 bases and 1 base, with 14 bases remaining between them. The germline V gene has CDR1 SGHTS and CDR2 YDEGEE. The length of the CDR3 is 15 residues. CDR3 sequence: CASSADRIQNTEAFF. Here the CDR3 DNA reads TGTGCCAGCAGCGCCGACAGGATCCAGAACACTGAAGCTTTCTTT.

The chain couples TRBV30 to TRBJ2-1; D perhaps matches TRBD2 (6 bases). V was shortened by 0 bases and J by 4 bases, with 19 bases between the two germline ends. The CDR3 has 17 residues. Per germline, CDR1 GTSNPN and CDR2 SVGIG (reference sequence). The CDR3: CAWSVHRRRGGYNEQFF. CDR3 sequence (DNA): TGTGCCTGGAGTGTACATCGCCGGCGGGGTGGGTACAATGAGCAGTTCTTC. The entire variable domain, with the rest obtained from reference TRBV30 and TRBJ2-1, is as follows: SQTIHQWPATLVQPVGSPLSLECTVEGTSNPNLYWYRQAAGRGLQLLFYSVGIGQISSEVPQNLSASRPQDRQFILSSKKLLLSDSGFYLCAWSVHRRRGGYNEQFFGPGTRLTVL.

The chain recombines TRBV2 with TRBJ1-1, with D perhaps matching TRBD1 (5 bases). This CDR3 is built from 15 residues. Trimming cost V 7 bases and J 1 base, with 16 bases left between them. The V gene's germline CDR1 is SNHLY and CDR2 FYNNEI. DNA for the CDR3: TGTGCCAGCACCTCCGTTTGGGGGACGAACACTGAAGCTTTCTTT. It translates to CASTSVWGTNTEAFF.

The V gene is TRBV6-5, the J gene TRBJ2-1; D gene ambiguous. There are 12 residues in the CDR3. The germline gives CDR1 MNHEY, CDR2 SVGAGI. Deletions cut 6 bases from V and 9 bases from J, with 12 bases between. The CDR3 DNA reads as TGTGCCAGCAGCGCTAGGTTGGGTGAGCAGTTCTTC. This gives the protein CASSARLGEQFF.

Only a few counts were recorded for this clone. V and J are TRBV11-2 and TRBJ1-3; D not certain. Germline V gene lookup returns CDR1 SGHAT and CDR2 FQNNGV. Trimming removed 4 bases from V and 4 bases from J, with 8 bases in between. The CDR3 contains 13 residues. CDR3 protein: CASSSWQGNTIYF. CDR3 coding DNA: TGTGCCAGCAGCTCCTGGCAGGGAAACACCATATATTTT.

The V gene is TRBV30, the J gene TRBJ2-2; D call uncertain. The CDR3 spans 14 residues. Germline V gene sequence: CDR1 GTSNPN, CDR2 SVGIG (reference sequence). Trimming took 0 bases from V and 4 from J, leaving 9 bases between them. This CDR3 is CAWSVGHTTGELFF. Written as DNA, the CDR3 is TGTGCCTGGAGTGTCGGTCACACCACCGGGGAGCTGTTTTTT.

This sequence joins TRBV5-4 and TRBJ2-4, with a weak D call TRBD1 (6 bases). CDR3 size: 14 residues. The germline gives CDR1 SGHNT, CDR2 YYREEE (reference sequence). V was pared by 4 bases and J by 2 bases, with 10 bases between. The CDR3 protein is CASSQGQSKNIQYF. The CDR3 nucleotides are TGTGCCAGCAGCCAGGGACAATCCAAAAACATTCAGTACTTC.

This clone has more than one count but fewer than ten. V is TRBV5-1 and J is TRBJ2-3; 7 positions match TRBD2. Germline V gene data show CDR1 as SGHRS and CDR2 as YFSETQ. V gave up 2 bases and J gave up 1 base; unmatched junction bases: 1. The CDR3 has 14 amino acids. CDR3 sequence: CASSFSGGTDTQYF. The DNA of the CDR3 is TGCGCCAGCAGCTTCAGCGGGGGCACAGATACGCAGTATTTT.

CDR3 residues: CASSIVGRHSSYEQYF. The CDR3 bases are TGTGCCAGTAGTATAGTGGGGAGACACAGCTCCTACGAGCAGTACTTC. The chain has TRBV19 and TRBJ2-7, with a weak D call TRBD2 (5 bases). Looked up from germline, CDR1 is LNHDA and CDR2 is SQIVND (reference sequence). Between the trimmed V and J ends, which lost 1 base and 0 bases, there was a span of 13 bases. CDR3 size: 16 residues.

The chain has TRBV10-3 and TRBJ1-2; 7 bases are a match to TRBD1. Trimming took 2 bases from V and 2 from J; bases not matched to a gene: 2. CDR1 and CDR2 from the germline V gene are ENHRY and SYGVKD. This CDR3 has 14 residues. Written as DNA, the CDR3 is TGTGCCATCAGTGAGGGGACAGAAAACTATGGCTACACCTTC. Its translation is CAISEGTENYGYTF.

This clone has just a few counts. The CDR3 DNA sequence: TGTGCCAGCAGCCAGAGCAGGGGGCTAAGTTCACCCCTCCACTTT. Translated: CASSQSRGLSSPLHF. The chain combines TRBV14 with TRBJ1-6, with 8 positions matching TRBD1. V lost 3 bases to trimming and J lost 9 bases; unmatched junction nucleotides: 7. The germline V gene encodes CDR1 SGHDN and CDR2 FVKESK. The length of the CDR3 is 15 residues.

The chain has TRBV27 and TRBJ2-7, with a possible D match to TRBD2 (5 bases). Germline-derived CDR1 and CDR2 are MNHEY and SMNVEV (reference sequence). The CDR3 covers 14 residues. Trimming removed 5 bases from V and 2 bases from J, with 13 bases in between. The CDR3 spells CASSISGITYEQYF. The CDR3 DNA reads TGTGCCAGCAGTATCTCCGGGATTACCTACGAGCAGTACTTC.

The chain combines TRBV19 with TRBJ2-4; 8 bases fit TRBD2. V dropped 1 base and J dropped 8; count of bases not matched to a gene: 19. In germline, CDR1 is LNHDA, CDR2 SQIVND (reference sequence). The CDR3 runs to 19 residues. The CDR3 protein is CASSIGVRGLERERDIQYF. The CDR3 DNA is TGTGCCAGTAGTATAGGCGTCCGTGGCTTGGAGCGGGAGCGGGACATTCAGTACTTC.